Following are 22 T cell receptor beta chains from one sample sequenced in a study of blood T cell repertoires in COVID-19. Assay used: immunoSEQ multiplex PCR; TCRdb lists only in-frame clones, some missing. The sample lists 100,000 or so clones, around 83% occurring once. Specimen: peripheral blood. Every receptor here comes from a man aged 65-85 years with active or convalescent COVID-19.

The rearrangement joins TRBV18 to TRBJ1-1, with D unresolved. The CDR3 runs to 15 residues. Germline values: CDR1 KGHSH, CDR2 LQKENI. With 4 bases removed from V and 1 base from J, the gap between germline ends came to 13 bases. As DNA, the CDR3 is TGTGCCAGCTCACGCGGACTCCTACGGAACACTGAAGCTTTCTTT. Protein: CASSRGLLRNTEAFF.

This chain connects TRBV2 to TRBJ2-5; 13 bases match TRBD2. The CDR3 consists of 16 residues. V dropped 3 bases and J dropped 5; count of bases not matched to a gene: 6. Germline V lookup: CDR1 SNHLY, CDR2 FYNNEI. The CDR3 here is CASSEQTSGGWETQYF. CDR3 DNA: TGTGCCAGCAGTGAGCAGACTAGCGGGGGGTGGGAGACCCAGTACTTC.

This CDR3 is CASGTEYNEQFF. CDR3 nucleotide sequence: TGTGCCAGCGGGACTGAATACAATGAGCAGTTCTTC. The chain employs TRBV25-1 and TRBJ2-1, with a tentative D call TRBD2 (6 bases). This CDR3 region has 12 residues. CDR1 and CDR2 from the germline V gene are MGHDK and SYGVNS. V was cut by 8 bases and J by 4 bases, with 9 bases left in between.

The chain has TRBV27 and TRBJ1-1; 10 nucleotides agree with TRBD1. The junction had 5 bases not matched to a gene; V was cut back by 6 bases and J by 4 bases. Germline CDR1 MNHEY, CDR2 SMNVEV (reference sequence). There are 14 residues in the CDR3. The CDR3, as DNA: TGTGCCAGCAGACGACAGGGGGCCCCCACTGAAGCTTTCTTT. Translation gives CASRRQGAPTEAFF.

V gene TRBV5-1 combines with J gene TRBJ1-1; 7 bases fit TRBD1. The V and J ends lost 2 bases and 1 base, in that order; junction bases with no gene match: 2. Germline-derived CDR1 and CDR2 are SGHRS and YFSETQ. There are 14 residues in the CDR3. CDR3 DNA sequence: TGCGCCAGCAGCTTTTCAGGGGGGAACACTGAAGCTTTCTTT. Amino acid sequence: CASSFSGGNTEAFF.

The DNA of the CDR3 is TGCGCCAGCAGCCGAGGACAGGGACAAGTCTCCTACAATGAGCAGTTCTTC. Amino acid sequence: CASSRGQGQVSYNEQFF. The rearrangement links TRBV4-1 to TRBJ2-1; 8 nucleotides align to TRBD1. Germline V gives CDR1 MGHRA, CDR2 YSYEKL. The junction had 8 bases not matched to a gene; V was cut back by 4 bases and J by 0 bases. The CDR3 spans 17 residues.

CDR3 sequence: CASSPNDRSEQFF. In nucleotides, the CDR3 is TGTGCCAGCAGTCCCAACGACAGGTCTGAGCAGTTCTTC. The V call is TRBV28, the J call TRBJ2-1, with D perhaps matching TRBD1 (6 bases). V was shortened by 5 bases and J by 9 bases, with 14 bases between the two germline ends. CDR3 length: 13 residues. Germline assignment: CDR1 MDHEN and CDR2 SYDVKM.

V gene TRBV7-6 combines with J gene TRBJ1-1; TRBD1 might be the D (6 bases). CDR1 is SGHVS, CDR2 FNYEAQ, per germline. The CDR3 contains 16 residues. The V gene lost 0 bases and the J gene lost 5 bases, with 16 bases spanning the gap. CDR3 sequence reads: CASSLALRGVGTEAFF. CDR3 nucleotides: TGTGCCAGCAGCTTAGCGCTCAGGGGCGTAGGAACTGAAGCTTTCTTT.

The chain combines TRBV2 with TRBJ2-2; 11 positions match TRBD2. The germline CDR1 and CDR2 sequences are SNHLY and FYNNEI. The CDR3 runs to 15 residues. With V trimmed by 8 bases and J by 4 bases, 6 bases remained unmatched. In DNA, the CDR3 is TGTGCCAGCCGACTAGCGGGACTTCCCACCGGGGAGCTGTTTTTT. Translating gives CASRLAGLPTGELFF. Together with reference TRBV2 and TRBJ2-2, the CDR3 gives the full variable domain: EPEVTQTPSHQVTQMGQEVILRCVPISNHLYFYWYRQILGQKVEFLVSFYNNEISEKSEIFDDQFSVERPDGSNFTLKIRSTKLEDSAMYFCASRLAGLPTGELFFGEGSRLTVL.

The chain is built from TRBV30 and TRBJ2-5; D is unresolved. CDR1 is GTSNPN and CDR2 is SVGIG in the germline V gene (reference sequence). The CDR3 totals 16 residues. V dropped 2 bases and J dropped 1 base, with 17 bases sitting between them. CDR3 nucleotides: TGTGCCTGGAGTAGGCAAACAAAACGGGTCCAAGAGACCCAGTACTTC. Translation: CAWSRQTKRVQETQYF.

This chain joins TRBV9 and TRBJ2-2; 8 nucleotides line up with TRBD2. CDR3 length: 15 residues. Germline V gene lookup returns CDR1 SGDLS and CDR2 YYNGEE. The junction had 5 bases not matched to a gene; V was cut back by 0 bases and J by 7 bases. CDR3 DNA: TGTGCCAGCAGCGTAGTCCCGGGGGGGAGCGGGGAGCTGTTTTTT. This codes for CASSVVPGGSGELFF. Complete variable domain (other parts from reference TRBV9 and TRBJ2-2): DSGVTQTPKHLITATGQRVTLRCSPRSGDLSVYWYQQSLDQGLQFLIQYYNGEERAKGNILERFSAQQFPDLHSELNLSSLELGDSALYFCASSVVPGGSGELFFGEGSRLTVL.

The rearrangement uses TRBV28 and TRBJ2-7; 8 bases fit TRBD2. The CDR3 is 14 residues long. Germline V gene lookup returns CDR1 MDHEN and CDR2 SYDVKM. V was clipped by 7 bases and J by 2 bases; unmatched bases: 7. CDR3 loop: CASTKRGRTYEQYF. The CDR3 nucleotides read TGTGCCAGCACTAAGCGGGGGCGAACCTACGAGCAGTACTTC.

This chain uses TRBV7-9 with TRBJ1-1; D not certain. V was shortened by 1 base and J by 3 bases, with 12 bases between the two germline ends. Germline CDR1 is SEHNR and CDR2 is FQNEAQ (reference sequence). This CDR3 spans 15 amino acids. CDR3 residues: CASSLVLGRDTEAFF. As DNA, the CDR3 is TGTGCCAGCAGCTTAGTCTTGGGGAGGGACACTGAAGCTTTCTTT.

The V and J genes are TRBV6-5 and TRBJ2-1, with D unresolved. Germline CDR1 and CDR2: MNHEY and SVGAGI. The V end was cut by 0 bases, the J end by 9 bases, with 9 bases between. This CDR3 has 13 amino acids. Here the CDR3 reads CASSYSSLTEQFF. The CDR3 DNA reads TGTGCCAGCAGTTACTCTAGCTTGACTGAGCAGTTCTTC.

This clone was counted once. The rearrangement uses TRBV11-2 and TRBJ2-6; 8 positions agree with TRBD1. CDR1 is SGHAT and CDR2 is FQNNGV in the germline V gene. CDR3 length equals 17 residues. V shed 1 base, J shed 2 bases, and the junction held 4 bases outside the gene matches. CDR3 sequence (DNA): TGTGCCAGCAGCTTAGGGCAGGGGGCGCCTGGGGCCAACGTCCTGACTTTC. This gives the protein CASSLGQGAPGANVLTF.

There are a few counts of this clone. The chain joins TRBV5-1 to TRBJ1-4, with D possibly matching TRBD1 (5 bases). Trimming removed 0 bases at V and 4 bases at J, with 10 bases between. Germline V CDR1 and CDR2: SGHRS, YFSETQ. This CDR3 is built from 15 residues. The CDR3 DNA reads as TGCGCCAGCAGCTTGGCAACAGGATATAATGAAAAACTGTTTTTT. It encodes CASSLATGYNEKLFF.

The chain carries TRBV19 and TRBJ1-1, with D possibly being TRBD1 (5 bases). CDR3 length equals 17 residues. V lost 6 bases, J lost 1 base, and 21 bases lay in between. Germline V CDR1 and CDR2: LNHDA, SQIVND (reference sequence). CDR3 protein: CASRGGPGKTGNTEAFF. The CDR3 bases are TGTGCCAGTAGGGGAGGGCCGGGTAAAACAGGGAACACTGAAGCTTTCTTT.

The rearrangement links TRBV28 to TRBJ2-1, with TRBD2 identical over 15 bases. The CDR3 is 15 amino acids. V lost 7 bases, J lost 6 bases, and 4 bases stayed unmatched. Germline CDR1 MDHEN, CDR2 SYDVKM. CDR3 residues: CASTRTSGGGNEQFF. For the CDR3, the DNA is TGTGCCAGCACCCGGACTAGCGGGGGGGGCAATGAGCAGTTCTTC.

This chain uses TRBV19 with TRBJ1-5; D is uncertain. The germline CDR1 and CDR2 sequences are LNHDA and SQIVND (reference sequence). V lost 4 bases and J 6 bases, leaving 10 bases between the germline ends. The CDR3 is made up of 13 amino acids. This CDR3 reads CASSTAGSQPQHF. In DNA form, the CDR3 reads TGTGCCAGTAGTACGGCGGGGAGTCAGCCCCAGCATTTT.

The CDR3 reads CASSVGTGTSGNTIYF. In nucleotides, the CDR3 is TGTGCCAGCAGCGTGGGGACAGGGACCTCTGGAAACACCATATATTTT. The V call is TRBV9, the J call TRBJ1-3, with 9 bases fitting TRBD1. Looked up from germline, CDR1 is SGDLS and CDR2 is YYNGEE. This CDR3 is 16 amino acids long. V dropped 2 bases and J dropped 0; count of bases not matched to a gene: 3.

The rearrangement uses TRBV5-1 and TRBJ2-1, with D possibly being TRBD2 (6 bases). This CDR3 region has 15 residues. Germline V gene data show CDR1 as SGHRS and CDR2 as YFSETQ. The germline V and J ends were trimmed by 7 bases and 8 bases, with 22 bases remaining between them. CDR3 protein: CASQAEGTPRDEQFF. CDR3 DNA: TGCGCCAGCCAAGCGGAGGGGACCCCTCGGGATGAGCAGTTCTTC.

This clone has just one count. The chain recombines TRBV5-1 with TRBJ2-1; D unresolved. Germline V lookup: CDR1 SGHRS, CDR2 YFSETQ. Between the trimmed V and J ends, which lost 0 bases and 5 bases, there was a span of 6 bases. The CDR3 loop spans 13 amino acids. The DNA of the CDR3 is TGCGCCAGCAGCTTGGATTTCGACAATGAGCAGTTCTTC. Amino acids: CASSLDFDNEQFF. Combining the CDR3 with reference TRBV5-1 and TRBJ2-1 gives the whole variable domain KAGVTQTPRYLIKTRGQQVTLSCSPISGHRSVSWYQQTPGQGLQFLFEYFSETQRNKGNFPGRFSGRQFSNSRSEMNVSTLELGDSALYLCASSLDFDNEQFFGPGTRLTVL.